This T cell receptor (beta chain) emerged from a study of post-analysis software for immune sequencing data. Overall study: Patients with relapsing-remitting, secondary progressive and progressive-relapsing multiple sclerosis courses were all represented. Study findings and constraints: F measure grouped same-batch samples tightly together. Patients had higher frequencies than controls of a few TRBV segments, including TRBV5-6, TRBV5-1 and TRBV20-1.

This clonotype was detected a few times. Its antigen remains unidentified. Germline loops: CDR1 LGHNA, CDR2 YNFKEQ. The CDR3 is 15 amino acids. V dropped 0 bases and J dropped 1 base, with 8 bases sitting between them. The authors incorporated unique molecular identifiers into the TCR beta cDNA libraries. Each batch of roughly 1 to 10 million T cells produced 490,000 or so cDNA molecules. TCRdb re-called the PCR reads through MiXCR, storing one row per CDR3 protein. The sample yields around 710,000 distinct CDR3 sequences, roughly 46% seen once. Sequencing was done on a sample of blood. This clonotype was obtained from a girl aged 5 to 17 with multiple sclerosis. The chain is built from TRBV4-2 and TRBJ2-3; D possibly corresponds to TRBD2 (6 bases). CDR3 region: CASSQERRGTDTQYF. The CDR3 DNA sequence: TGTGCCAGCAGCCAAGAGCGGAGGGGCACAGATACGCAGTATTTT.